This section outlines one T cell receptor beta chain sequence together with its context. Its antigen is unknown. Base qualities are not at hand, and no much larger clone is one base apart. TCR CDR3 regions were amplified from genomic DNA by multiplex PCR using the deep immunoSEQ assay. Extracted genomic DNA from each cell subset was distributed evenly across all wells of several immunoSEQ 96-well plates, and each plate was treated as a replicate. For sorted subsets, about 210 ng of genomic DNA, equivalent to 25,000 to 30,000 T cell genomes, went into each replicate PCR. Purified libraries were measured with a Qubit 3.0 fluorometer, size-checked on a Bioanalyzer 2100, and measured again with the KAPA Library Quantification kit. Each immunoSEQ 96-well plate was sequenced on its own single-read 150-cycle Illumina NextSeq 550 flow cell. Turning to the authors' computational methods: Because the immunoSEQ output held only junctional sequences and lacked quality scores, the filtering could not match the filtering applied to full-length reads. To assign V/J genes and CDR3, sequences were annotated using PyIR, a Python wrapper for IgBLAST v1.9, with IMGT germline references. Reads were removed for weak V/J assignments (E-value above 1e-6), missing CDR3, stop codons, out-of-frame junctions, or ambiguous translated residues. V3J clonotypes were defined as sequences sharing an identical inferred V gene, J gene, and CDR3 amino acid sequence. To compute the percentage overlap between repertoires, the number of shared unique clonotypes was divided by the size of the smaller repertoire. Three approaches were used to assess repertoire richness: RTK rarefaction, the Chao1 estimator, and Recon v2.1 estimates of unobserved clonotypes. For all TCRbeta clonotypes obtained by the gDNA method from a few donors, generation probabilities were computed with OLGA. TCRdb re-hosts the immuneACCESS table, in-frame sequences only. Its copies lack some clones; in the studies checked, an unresolved V gene accounts for under half of them, and the cause for the rest is not known. For V, J and clone size, that table is used; D and trimming come from the DNA. For this sample the table gives 2 million to 2.5 million clones, of which roughly 93% were detected only once. The ten largest clones capture under 0.45% of the sample.

The data were obtained in a study of shared clonotypes between healthy human individuals (TCRdb year 2020). Some background on the complete study: The cohort comprised two women and a few men aged 18 to 49 years. For each donor, CD4 naive and CD4 memory were each run on three plates, CD8 naive on two plates, and CD8 memory on one plate. Libraries were prepared and TCR repertoires were sequenced by different laboratories using diverse techniques, in order to increase sequencing depth and limit assay-specific biases. Between about 0.85 and 10 billion PBMCs per donor were obtained by leukapheresis. Blood TCR repertoires of roughly 5 healthy adults were deeply sequenced to estimate repertoire size and the extent of clonotype sharing between individuals.

Summary of the overall study and its limitations: Sampling was restricted to blood, and TCR repertoires in tissue are likely to differ from TCR repertoires in blood. The genetic and exposure-history diversity represented was limited by the small number of donors. Incomplete sequencing was indicated by rarefaction of sorted-subset datasets, despite the large sequencing depth. Pairwise subsampling indicated that sequencing depth was expected to affect the degree of clonotype sharing among donors. Higher generation probabilities were observed for clonotypes shared by all four sorted-subset donors than for non-shared clonotypes. Estimated clonotype richness was generally larger for naive than for memory subsets. Sharing across a few donors was observed for around 4.8% of naive CD4, less than 4% of naive CD8, over 2% of memory CD4, and approximately 0.41% of memory CD8 clonotypes.

V is cut by 4 bases and J by 2 bases, and the space between the germline ends is 12 bases. From cysteine to phenylalanine, the CDR3 is 14 amino acids long. The entry retains the CDR3 DNA only, 42 bases that are in frame from base 1. The germline V gene sets CDR1 to MNHNS and CDR2 to SASEGT. Healthy HIV-negative adults with no recently reported acute infections or vaccinations were included as donors. Every donor was a Caucasian adult residing in Nashville, Tennessee, USA. CD4+ T cells were enriched by magnetic negative selection; naive cells were then positively selected on CD45RA, and the negative fraction formed the memory subset. Blood was collected by leukapheresis, and PBMCs were isolated by Ficoll-Histopaque density gradient centrifugation and then cryopreserved in liquid nitrogen vapor phase. Analytical flow cytometry was used to check the purity and quantity of each magnetically sorted T cell population. Genomic DNA was isolated from each sorted fraction and quantified by UV absorbance on a Nanodrop 2000c.

The material sequenced was naive CD4+ T cells from PBMCs. Read against the paper, the sample's cell subset or site label means: CD45RA+ positively selected. The rearranged chain carries TRBV6-1 and TRBJ2-7, and possibly TRBD1, on 6 matching bases. This TCR was sampled from a man younger than 35 in good health. Some clones in this sample may be carry-over from other donors' samples. The nucleotide sequence is given as TGTGCCAGCAGTGTATCAGGGGTCACCTACGAGCAGTACTTC. It translates as CASSVSGVTYEQYF.